This entry lists 6 T cell receptor beta chains sequenced from one sample in a study of CD4 T cells in relation to SARS-CoV-2 and coronaviruses. The antigens of these receptors remain unknown. Sequenced by immunoSEQ multiplex PCR; TCRdb stores in-frame clones only, minus some. The table shows about 12,000 clones, with 69% occurring only once. CD4+ T cells from unexposed donors were obtained before the COVID-19 pandemic (2011-2018). After about 11 days of culture, CD4+ T cells were isolated. Sequencing was carried out using CD4+ T cells from PBMCs, cultured in vitro. Receptors originate from a human donor in good health.

This clone occurred a few times. V gene TRBV5-4 combines with J gene TRBJ1-2; no definite D call. V was clipped by 4 bases and J by 10 bases, with 17 bases between them. The germline V gene has CDR1 SGHNT and CDR2 YYREEE (reference sequence). The CDR3 consists of 13 residues. CDR3 residues: CASSPPYGHDYTF. The CDR3, as DNA: TGTGCCAGCAGCCCTCCGTATGGCCATGACTACACCTTC. The whole variable domain, filled in from reference TRBV5-4 and TRBJ1-2, reads ETGVTQSPTHLIKTRGQQVTLRCSSQSGHNTVSWYQQALGQGPQFIFQYYREEENGRGNFPPRFSGLQFPNYSSELNVNALELDDSALYLCASSPPYGHDYTFGSGTRLTVV.

J is TRBJ2-7 and V is TRBV20-1; tentative D call: TRBD2 (5 bases). The CDR3 sequence is 15 residues long. Trimming left V 3 bases short and J 0 bases short, with 15 bases between. Germline V gene lookup returns CDR1 DFQATT and CDR2 SNEGSKA (reference sequence). The CDR3 spells CSASRARRSSYEQYF. DNA for the CDR3: TGCAGTGCTAGTCGCGCCCGGAGGAGCTCCTACGAGCAGTACTTC.

The chain has TRBV14 and TRBJ2-5; D remains ambiguous. Trimming stripped 0 bases from V and 0 bases from J, with 8 bases between. The CDR3 has 15 residues. Germline V gene sequence: CDR1 SGHDN, CDR2 FVKESK. CDR3 nucleotide sequence: TGTGCCAGCAGCCAAGATATACGGAACCAAGAGACCCAGTACTTC. Translated, it gives CASSQDIRNQETQYF. The full variable domain, rest sourced from reference TRBV14 and TRBJ2-5, is EAGVTQFPSHSVIEKGQTVTLRCDPISGHDNLYWYRRVMGKEIKFLLHFVKESKQDESGMPNNRFLAERTGGTYSTLKVQPAELEDSGVYFCASSQDIRNQETQYFGPGTRLLVL.

This rearrangement joins TRBV3-1 (or the pseudogene TRBV3-2) to TRBJ2-1, with 10 bases identical to TRBD2. CDR3 length equals 15 residues. CDR1 is LGHDT, CDR2 YNNKEL, per germline (reference sequence). J gave up 10 bases and V 6 bases, and 12 bases lay outside the gene matches. DNA for the CDR3: TGTGCCAGCAGTCGTGGACTAGCGGAGGGGGCGGAGCAGTTCTTC. Protein: CASSRGLAEGAEQFF.

This clone was seen only a few times. This rearrangement joins TRBV10-1 to TRBJ1-5; D uncertain. CDR1 and CDR2 from the germline V gene are WNHNN and SYGVQD (reference sequence). V was pared by 2 bases and J by 9 bases, with 14 bases between. This CDR3 spans 14 amino acids. CDR3 in amino acids: CASSEQRRSPPQHF. The CDR3 DNA sequence: TGCGCCAGCAGTGAGCAGAGACGGTCTCCGCCCCAGCATTTT.

The V call is TRBV19, the J call TRBJ2-1, with TRBD2 identical over 8 bases. The CDR3 length is 14 residues. Losses at the gene ends were 2 bases for V and 10 bases for J; bases not matched to a gene: 7. CDR1 LNHDA and CDR2 SQIVND come from the germline V gene (reference sequence). Here the CDR3 reads CASSIPAAGVEQFF. CDR3 in DNA: TGTGCCAGTAGTATACCAGCAGCGGGGGTCGAGCAGTTCTTC.